This TCR beta chain was identified during a study of shared clonotypes between healthy human individuals. The CDR3 totals 19 residues. Libraries were prepared by immunoSEQ multiplex PCR; TCRdb keeps only in-frame clonotypes and omits some of them. The data show some 1.1 million clones, roughly 77% seen once. Specimen: memory CD4+ T cells from PBMCs. Subset: CD45RA-negative fraction. The genes are TRBV21-1 and TRBJ2-7; the table calls TRBD1, which could not be checked here. TRBV21-1 is a recognized pseudogene. The clonotype comes from a man aged 18 to 29 in good health. Some clones in this sample may be carry-over from other donors' samples. The CDR3 spells CASSKIHLHRGLFSYEQYF. CDR3 DNA sequence: TGTGCCAGCAGCAAAATCCATCTCCACAGGGGGCTATTCTCCTACGAGCAGTACTTC.